A single sample is the source of the 23 T cell receptor beta chains below, sequenced in a study of blood T cells in healthy people across ages. Sample-barcoded 5' priming and a J-beta primer mix drove a second PCR of roughly 6 to 12 cycles. Via MiXCR, TCRdb re-called the 5' RACE reads, giving one row per CDR3 protein. The sample records some 940,000 distinct CDR3 sequences, 29% being singletons. These sequences were also reported in another study, on T cells of mothers and their children.

Sequenced sample: blood. The receptors derive from a woman aged 40-49 years in good health.

This clonotype was found many times. The chain has TRBV6-5 and TRBJ1-2; TRBD1 matches at 7 bases. V was pared by 7 bases and J by 4 bases, with 6 bases of the junction left unmatched. Germline V lookup: CDR1 MNHEY, CDR2 SVGAGI. This CDR3 has 13 residues. The CDR3 loop is CASKTGDGYGYTF. CDR3 DNA: TGTGCCAGCAAAACAGGGGATGGCTATGGCTACACCTTC.

This chain connects TRBV7-2 to TRBJ2-3; D not certain. This CDR3 region has 11 residues. Per the germline V gene, CDR1 is SGHTA and CDR2 is FQGNSA. V lost 8 bases and J lost 6, with 9 bases in between. CDR3 sequence (DNA): TGTGCCAGCCGCGGTGTGGATACGCAGTATTTT. This gives the protein CASRGVDTQYF.

Note on this clonotype: This may be a read error: a much more frequent sequence differs by one nucleotide. V is TRBV27 and J is TRBJ2-7, with 8 bases fitting TRBD1. This CDR3 has 15 residues. The V segment lost 7 bases and the J segment 3 bases; nucleotides outside the gene matches: 11. The germline CDR1 and CDR2 sequences are MNHEY and SMNVEV (reference sequence). CDR3 nucleotides: TGTGCCAGCATTCGCCTCGGGACAGGAGTCTACGAGCAGTACTTC. Translating gives CASIRLGTGVYEQYF.

V is TRBV7-9 and J is TRBJ2-7, with D possibly TRBD1 on 7 matching bases. Germline values: CDR1 SEHNR, CDR2 FQNEAQ (reference sequence). This CDR3 has 15 amino acids. The ends were cut back, 5 bases at V and 0 bases at J, with 14 bases in the middle. The CDR3 loop is CASSPRQGLSYEQYF. In nucleotides, the CDR3 is TGTGCCAGCAGCCCCCGACAGGGACTCTCCTACGAGCAGTACTTC.

Turning to this clonotype: Relative to the germline gene, one junction end is altered; a read error may explain this. The chain carries TRBV27 and TRBJ1-2; no reliable D call. This CDR3 contains 12 residues. Germline V gene data show CDR1 as MNHEY and CDR2 as SMNVEV (reference sequence). The CDR3 DNA reads TGTGCCAGCAGTTTCACTAACTATGACTACACCTTC. Encoded protein: CASSFTNYDYTF.

The chain is built from TRBV6-2 or TRBV6-3 and TRBJ2-1; 16 positions match TRBD2. The CDR3 loop spans 16 amino acids. The V gene's germline CDR1 is MNHEY and CDR2 SVGEGT. V shed 8 bases and J 9 bases; nucleotides not matched to a gene: 10. The CDR3 nucleotides read TGTGCCAGCGCGGGACTAGCGGGGGGGTTCCTGAGTGAGCAGTTCTTC. This codes for CASAGLAGGFLSEQFF.

This clonotype appeared many times. This rearrangement joins TRBV5-1 to TRBJ2-7; D remains unclear. Trimming stripped 0 bases from V and 0 bases from J, with 7 bases between. Germline CDR1 reads SGHRS; CDR2 reads YFSETQ. The CDR3 totals 14 residues. This CDR3 reads CASSLEGTSYEQYF. CDR3 nucleotides: TGCGCCAGCAGCTTGGAGGGTACCTCCTACGAGCAGTACTTC.

The genes are TRBV5-1 and TRBJ2-1; 9 bases are a match to TRBD1. The germline gives CDR1 SGHRS, CDR2 YFSETQ. This CDR3 is 15 amino acids long. V was clipped by 6 bases and J by 2 bases; unmatched bases: 6. CDR3: CASISGTGTYNEQFF. The CDR3 region has the DNA TGCGCCAGCATCTCCGGGACAGGGACCTACAATGAGCAGTTCTTC.

J is TRBJ2-4 and V is TRBV7-8; D is unresolved. The J call is uncertain, as TRBJ2-7 better fits the DNA end. The CDR3 totals 14 residues. Germline CDR1 reads SGHVS; CDR2 reads FQNEAQ. The CDR3 DNA is TGTGCCAGCAACTACCGACTGGGAATCTACGAGCAGTACTTC. Amino acid sequence: CASNYRLGIYEQYF.

This sequence joins TRBV6-6 and TRBJ1-1; D call uncertain. From germline, CDR1 is MNHNY and CDR2 SVGAGI (reference sequence). V was pared by 2 bases and J by 4 bases, with 14 bases between. The CDR3 totals 15 residues. As DNA, the CDR3 is TGTGCCAGCAGTTACGACGCAGGAGAAAGCACTGAAGCTTTCTTT. Protein sequence: CASSYDAGESTEAFF.

V and J are TRBV5-6 and TRBJ1-2; D gene unclear. The CDR3 totals 15 residues. Trimming stripped 4 bases from V and 8 bases from J, with 21 bases between. Germline CDR1 and CDR2: SGHDT and YYEEEE. CDR3 bases: TGTGCCAGCAGCCCGCCTGCCAGAGCCCCGTGGGGCTACACCTTC. Protein sequence: CASSPPARAPWGYTF. The entire variable domain, with the rest obtained from reference TRBV5-6 and TRBJ1-2, is as follows: DAGVTQSPTHLIKTRGQQVTLRCSPKSGHDTVSWYQQALGQGPQFIFQYYEEEERQRGNFPDRFSGHQFPNYSSELNVNALLLGDSALYLCASSPPARAPWGYTFGSGTRLTVV.

A remark on this clonotype: A read error may explain this, as a much larger clone is one base away. The chain is built from TRBV24-1 and TRBJ2-1; 9 bases fit TRBD1. CDR1 and CDR2 (germline): KGHDR, SFDVKD. CDR3 size: 15 residues. J gave up 13 bases and V 5 bases, and 14 bases lay outside the gene matches. CDR3: CATSAAGQGQETQFF. DNA of the CDR3: TGTGCCACCAGTGCCGCCGGACAGGGGCAAGAGACCCAGTTCTTC.

Concerning this clonotype: A much more abundant neighbour one base away suggests this may be a read error. The gene calls are TRBV28 and TRBJ1-1; TRBD1 matches at 7 bases. Looked up from germline, CDR1 is MDHEN and CDR2 is SYDVKM. The CDR3 is 14 amino acids. In DNA, the CDR3 is TGTGCCTGCAGCTCGGGACAGAGGAACACTGAAGCTTTCTTT. Its translation: CACSSGQRNTEAFF.

The table lists this clonotype with many counts. J is TRBJ2-1 and V is TRBV7-3; D may be TRBD2 (6 bases). CDR1 is SGHTA and CDR2 is FQGTGA in the germline V gene. CDR3 length equals 14 residues. The V end was cut by 6 bases, the J end by 6 bases, with 15 bases between. The CDR3 nucleotides read TGTGCCAGCAGTCGGGACTCCCAAAGCAATGAGCAGTTCTTC. Translated, it gives CASSRDSQSNEQFF.

The table lists this clonotype with many counts. The rearrangement links TRBV5-1 to TRBJ2-7, with a possible D match to TRBD1 (6 bases). The germline V and J ends were trimmed by 4 bases and 3 bases, with 14 bases remaining between them. CDR3 length: 14 amino acids. Germline-derived CDR1 and CDR2 are SGHRS and YFSETQ. The CDR3 reads CASSKDRVGYEQYF. The CDR3 DNA reads as TGCGCCAGCAGCAAGGACAGAGTTGGCTACGAGCAGTACTTC. The whole variable domain, remainder taken from reference TRBV5-1 and TRBJ2-7, is KAGVTQTPRYLIKTRGQQVTLSCSPISGHRSVSWYQQTPGQGLQFLFEYFSETQRNKGNFPGRFSGRQFSNSRSEMNVSTLELGDSALYLCASSKDRVGYEQYFGPGTRLTVT.

The rearrangement links TRBV18 to TRBJ2-1; D perhaps matches TRBD2 (5 bases). Trimming pared 6 bases from V and 9 bases from J, leaving 18 bases between. The CDR3 length is 14 residues. Germline V CDR1 and CDR2: KGHSH, LQKENI. In DNA, the CDR3 is TGTGCCAGCTCCCGGACGGGTAGCCGGGGTGAGCAGTTCTTC. This codes for CASSRTGSRGEQFF.

A remark on this clonotype: One base away lies a much larger clone, so this may be a sequencing read error. The chain recombines TRBV3-1 with TRBJ2-5, with D hard to call. The germline V gene encodes CDR1 LGHDT and CDR2 YNNKEL (reference sequence). Trimming shortened V by 0 bases and J by 11 bases, and 13 bases separated the two germline ends. There are 13 residues in the CDR3. As DNA, the CDR3 is TGTGCCAGCAGCCAAGATTGGTACAATGAGCAGTACTTC. As protein: CASSQDWYNEQYF.

This clonotype was seen ten or more times. The chain is built from TRBV3-1 and TRBJ2-5; TRBD2 matches at 11 bases. Germline lookup yields CDR1 LGHDT and CDR2 YNNKEL (reference sequence). V lost 2 bases to trimming and J lost 0 bases; unmatched junction nucleotides: 5. There are 17 residues in the CDR3. CDR3 bases: TGTGCCAGCAGCCAATTTGTACTAGCGGGGGACCAAGAGACCCAGTACTTC. This gives the protein CASSQFVLAGDQETQYF.

There are a few counts of this clonotype. The chain recombines TRBV9 with TRBJ2-3, with D unclear. The CDR3 covers 13 residues. Looked up from germline, CDR1 is SGDLS and CDR2 is YYNGEE. Trimming removed 3 bases at V and 0 bases at J, with 5 bases between. CDR3 loop: CASSGMSTDTQYF. The CDR3 DNA is TGTGCCAGCAGCGGAATGAGCACAGATACGCAGTATTTT.

This clonotype was seen many times. This sequence joins TRBV28 and TRBJ2-7; D gene unclear. The CDR3 has 12 amino acids. With 6 bases removed from V and 5 bases from J, the gap between germline ends came to 11 bases. Germline lookup yields CDR1 MDHEN and CDR2 SYDVKM. CDR3 nucleotides: TGTGCCAGCAGCTTTCGAATGAACGAGCAGTACTTC. Translation gives CASSFRMNEQYF.

The V call is TRBV28, the J call TRBJ1-2, with a possible D match to TRBD1 (5 bases). Trimming shortened V by 5 bases and J by 3 bases, and 10 bases separated the two germline ends. Germline V gives CDR1 MDHEN, CDR2 SYDVKM. CDR3 length: 13 residues. This CDR3 is CASSPGSYYGYTF. The CDR3 coding sequence is TGTGCCAGCAGTCCAGGGAGCTACTATGGCTACACCTTC.

This chain connects TRBV19 to TRBJ1-1, with D uncertain. In germline, CDR1 is LNHDA, CDR2 SQIVND (reference sequence). The CDR3 spans 12 residues. V shed 2 bases and J shed 4 bases, with 5 bases lying between them. As DNA, the CDR3 is TGTGCCAGTAGTATACGGCCCACTGAAGCTTTCTTT. Amino acids: CASSIRPTEAFF.

Here the CDR3 reads CASSFRRLSGQVYEQYF. The CDR3 bases are TGTGCCAGCAGCTTTCGAAGACTGAGTGGACAGGTCTACGAGCAGTACTTC. The chain recombines TRBV5-6 with TRBJ2-7; 7 nucleotides line up with TRBD1. The junction had 14 bases not matched to a gene; V was cut back by 2 bases and J by 3 bases. The CDR3 extends over 17 amino acids. CDR1 SGHDT and CDR2 YYEEEE come from the germline V gene.